The TCR beta chain under discussion was sequenced for a study of T cells in Graves' hyperthyroidism and ophthalmopathy. CDR3 length: 19 residues. Germline V gene sequence: CDR1 LNHDA, CDR2 SQIVND (reference sequence). Trimming stripped 0 bases from V and 3 bases from J, with 21 bases between. Amplification yielded TCR beta CDR3 regions, with RNA transcripts as the source. When the TCR CDR3 underwent first-round RT-PCR, the HTBI primer set was used. TCRdb ran MiXCR on the multiplex PCR reads and lists one entry per CDR3 protein. In the table there are fewer than 650,000 distinct CDR3 sequences, about 14% of which are singletons.

Sequenced material: blood. The chain carries TRBV19 and TRBJ1-5, with D possibly TRBD1 on 6 matching bases. This TCR was sampled from a young woman with Graves' ophthalmopathy. DNA of the CDR3: TGTGCCAGTAGTATAGATCGAGGGACATCTTCAGGGCACAATCAGCCCCAGCATTTT. It translates to CASSIDRGTSSGHNQPQHF.